The TCR beta chain described here comes from a study of cytomegalovirus exposure and HLA in healthy donors. Across the study: As an earlier analysis found, about 190 million T cells yielded 117 million unique TCR beta sequences.

60 Vbeta and 13 Jbeta primers were used in PCR. Profiling relied on immunoSEQ multiplex PCR, and the TCRdb table lists in-frame clones only, not all of them. The data contain 150,000 to 200,000 clones, roughly two thirds of them singletons. This CDR3 has 15 residues. From germline, CDR1 is SGHRS and CDR2 YFSETQ. V lost 7 bases and J lost 7, with 21 bases in between. Points on this clone: Its antigen remains unknown.

Overall study findings and caveats: Most sequenced TCRs were rare (though some public TCRs occurred in many donors). Several top significant clusters appeared, in a later analysis, to be linked to common viral pathogens.

The receptor's source is a woman aged 18-35 years in good health and CMV-seropositive. This chain links TRBV5-1 with TRBJ2-1; possible D gene TRBD2, 5 bases. Sequencing input: PBMCs. For the CDR3, the DNA is TGCGCCAGCCGGATCAGCGCGGGCGGTTTGAATGAGCAGTTCTTC. Its translation is CASRISAGGLNEQFF.